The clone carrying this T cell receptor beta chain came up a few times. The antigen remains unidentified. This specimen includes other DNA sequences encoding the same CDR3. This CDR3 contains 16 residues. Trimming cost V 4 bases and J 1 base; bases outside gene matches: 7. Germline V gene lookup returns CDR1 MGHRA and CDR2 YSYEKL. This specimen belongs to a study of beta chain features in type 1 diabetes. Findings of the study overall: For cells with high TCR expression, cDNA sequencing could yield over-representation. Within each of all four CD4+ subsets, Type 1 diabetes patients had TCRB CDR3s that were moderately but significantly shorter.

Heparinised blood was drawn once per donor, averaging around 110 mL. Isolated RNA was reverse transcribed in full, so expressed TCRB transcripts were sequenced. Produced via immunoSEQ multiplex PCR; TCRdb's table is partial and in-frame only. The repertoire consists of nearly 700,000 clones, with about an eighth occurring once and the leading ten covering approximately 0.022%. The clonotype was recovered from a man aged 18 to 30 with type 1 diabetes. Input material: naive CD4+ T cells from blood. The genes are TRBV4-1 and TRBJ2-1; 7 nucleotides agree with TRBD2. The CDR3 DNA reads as TGCGCCAGCAGCCTACTTGGGGGGGGATCCTACAATGAGCAGTTCTTC. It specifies CASSLLGGGSYNEQFF.